This T cell receptor beta chain was retrieved from a study of cytomegalovirus exposure and HLA in healthy donors. Worth noting for this clone: Its antigen is not known.

The PCR had 60 Vbeta and 13 Jbeta primers. The method was immunoSEQ multiplex PCR; TCRdb's version includes in-frame clones alone and lacks a portion of them. Of nearly 200,000 clones listed, around 86% are singletons. V dropped 6 bases and J dropped 6; count of bases not matched to a gene: 21. Germline V CDR1 and CDR2: SGDLS, YYNGEE. The CDR3 sequence is 18 residues long. General study findings and limits: Accurate HLA-A and HLA-B prediction from TCR beta sequences was reported for most subjects. Rarity marked most TCR sequences, yet some public TCRs occurred in many donors. Sequencing probably produced one cluster of sequence variants that were highly shared.

The clonotype was recovered from a man under 40 in good health and CMV-seronegative. V and J are TRBV9 and TRBJ2-3, with 8 bases aligning to TRBD2. The sample comprised PBMCs. CDR3 in DNA: TGTGCCAGCACCAAGAGTTGGGGACTAGAGGGCACACGGGATACGCAGTATTTT. Residues: CASTKSWGLEGTRDTQYF.